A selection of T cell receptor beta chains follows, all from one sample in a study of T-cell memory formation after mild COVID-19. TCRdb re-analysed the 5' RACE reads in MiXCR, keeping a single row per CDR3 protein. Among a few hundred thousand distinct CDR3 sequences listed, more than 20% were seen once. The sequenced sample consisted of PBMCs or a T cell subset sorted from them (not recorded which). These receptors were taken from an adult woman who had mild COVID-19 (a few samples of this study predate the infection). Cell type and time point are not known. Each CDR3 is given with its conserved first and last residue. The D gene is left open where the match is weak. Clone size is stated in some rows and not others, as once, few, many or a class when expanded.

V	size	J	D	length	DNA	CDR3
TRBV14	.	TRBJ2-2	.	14	TGTGCCAGCAGTCATCTCTGGGGAATCGGGGAGCTGTTTTTT	CASSHLWGIGELFF
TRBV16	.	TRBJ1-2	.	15	TGTGCCAGCAGCCAATCGGTATCAGTTAACTATGGCTACACCTTC	CASSQSVSVNYGYTF
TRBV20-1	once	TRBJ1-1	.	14	TGCAGTGCTAGAGATCAGGGGCTGAACACTGAAGCTTTCTTT	CSARDQGLNTEAFF
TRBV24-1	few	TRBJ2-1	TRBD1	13	TGTGCCACCAGTGATTACAGGGGTAATGAGCAGTTCTTC	CATSDYRGNEQFF
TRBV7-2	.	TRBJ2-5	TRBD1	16	TGTGCCAGCAGCTTAATGGGACAGGGGGCTTCAGAGACCCAGTACTTC	CASSLMGQGASETQYF
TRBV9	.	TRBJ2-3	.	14	TGTGCCAGCAGCGTTTTCAGCTTGACAGATACGCAGTATTTT	CASSVFSLTDTQYF
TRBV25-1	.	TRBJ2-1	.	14	TGTGCCAGCACCGAACCCGGATCGGTCAATGAGCAGTTCTTC	CASTEPGSVNEQFF
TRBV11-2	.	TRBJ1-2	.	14	TGTGCCAGCAGCTTATCGGCAGGGCGGGAGGGCTACACCTTC	CASSLSAGREGYTF
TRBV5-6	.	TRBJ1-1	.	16	TGTGCCAGCAGCCGACCCCGGACAGCGATGAACACTGAAGCTTTCTTT	CASSRPRTAMNTEAFF
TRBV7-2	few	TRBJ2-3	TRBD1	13	TGTGCCAGCAGCTCCTCCGGGACAGGGACTTGTCATTTT	CASSSSGTGTCHF
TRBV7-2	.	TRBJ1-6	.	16	TGTGCCAGCAGCTTACAGGCCCGCTCCTATAATTCACCCCTCCACTTT	CASSLQARSYNSPLHF
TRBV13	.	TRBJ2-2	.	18	TGTGCCAGCAGCTTATGGGAGGACAGGACCATTAACACCGGGGAGCTGTTTTTT	CASSLWEDRTINTGELFF
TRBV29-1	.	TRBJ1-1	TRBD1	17	TGCAGCGTCTACTCCGGGACAGGGGGCCTCGGGGACACTGAAGCTTTCTTT	CSVYSGTGGLGDTEAFF
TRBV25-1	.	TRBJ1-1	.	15	TGTGCCAGCCCGAACCTCCCTAGGACGGAAGGTGAAGCTTTCTTT	CASPNLPRTEGEAFF
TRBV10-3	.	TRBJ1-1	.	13	TGTGCCACCGGGACGGACATGAACACTGAAGCTTTCTTT	CATGTDMNTEAFF
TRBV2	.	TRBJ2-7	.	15	TGTGCCAGCAAATTCGACTCGAGGAGCTCCTACGAGCAGTACTTC	CASKFDSRSSYEQYF
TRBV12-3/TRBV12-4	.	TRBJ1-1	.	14	TGTGCCAGCAGCGGGCCCTCTCTGAACACTGAAGCTTTCTTT	CASSGPSLNTEAFF
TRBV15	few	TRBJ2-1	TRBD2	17	TGTGCCACCAGCAGAGAACTTGGCGGGAGAGGCGAGAATGAGCAGTTCTTC	CATSRELGGRGENEQFF
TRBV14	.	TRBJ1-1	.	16	TGTGCCAGCAGCCAATATCCTTGGTCCGGGGTAACTGAAGCTTTCTTT	CASSQYPWSGVTEAFF
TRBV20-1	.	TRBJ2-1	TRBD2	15	TGCAGTGTTACCCCGGGCCTAGCGGGGACCAATGAGCAGTTCTTC	CSVTPGLAGTNEQFF
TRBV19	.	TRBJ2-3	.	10	TGTGCCAGTAGTTGGGATACGCAGTATTTT	CASSWDTQYF
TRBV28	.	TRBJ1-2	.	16	TGTGCCAGCAGTTCGGCGGTAAGATCTGACCCCTATGGCTACACCTTC	CASSSAVRSDPYGYTF
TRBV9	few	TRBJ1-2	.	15	TGTGCCAGCAGCGTAGCACAGGGCCCCCACGGGGGCTACACCTTC	CASSVAQGPHGGYTF
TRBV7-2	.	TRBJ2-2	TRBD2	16	TGTGCCAGCAGTCAAGGGACTAGCGGGAACACCGGGGAGCTGTTTTTT	CASSQGTSGNTGELFF
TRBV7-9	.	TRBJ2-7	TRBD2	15	TGTGCCAGCAACCTAGCGGGAGGGCCATCCTACGAGCAGTACTTC	CASNLAGGPSYEQYF
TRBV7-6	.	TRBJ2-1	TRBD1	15	TGTGCCAGCAGCCCCGGGACAGGGGAGGTAGGTGAGCAGTTCTTC	CASSPGTGEVGEQFF
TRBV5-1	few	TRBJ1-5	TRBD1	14	TGCGCCAGCAGCTCCGGACAGGGTAGTCAGCCCCAGCATTTT	CASSSGQGSQPQHF
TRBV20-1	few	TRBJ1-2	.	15	TGCAGTGCTAGACGGGGCGAAGGGCGGATCTATGGCTACACCTTC	CSARRGEGRIYGYTF
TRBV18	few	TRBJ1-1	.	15	TGTGCCAGCTCCCAATACGGGGAGCTAGGCACTGAAGCTTTCTTT	CASSQYGELGTEAFF
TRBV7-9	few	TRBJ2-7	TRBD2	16	TGTGCCAGCAGCGCTCTAGCGGGAAAGGCGTCCTACGAGCAGTACTTC	CASSALAGKASYEQYF
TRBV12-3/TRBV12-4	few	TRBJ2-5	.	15	TGTGCCAGCAGTTTCAACGGCGGGACGCTCGAGACCCAGTACTTC	CASSFNGGTLETQYF
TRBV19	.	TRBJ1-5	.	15	TGTGCCAGTAGTATGGGGGAATACGGGAATCAGCCCCAGCATTTT	CASSMGEYGNQPQHF
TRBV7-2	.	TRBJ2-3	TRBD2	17	TGTGCCAGCAGCTTAGCGGCACTAGCGGGGGGCGGAGATACGCAGTATTTT	CASSLAALAGGGDTQYF
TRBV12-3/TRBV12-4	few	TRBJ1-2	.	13	TGTGCCAGCAGTTGGGACATTACCTATGGCTACACCTTC	CASSWDITYGYTF
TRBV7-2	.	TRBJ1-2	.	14	TGTGCCAGCAGCTTAGAATTTTCAGGGAGTGGCTACACCTTC	CASSLEFSGSGYTF
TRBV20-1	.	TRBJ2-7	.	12	TGCAGTGCTAGCGGAGCAACCTACGAGCAGTACTTC	CSASGATYEQYF
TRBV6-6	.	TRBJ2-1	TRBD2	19	TGTGCCAGCCGTTACTATGCGCGGGAGGGCCCGAGATCCTACAATGAGCAGTTCTTC	CASRYYAREGPRSYNEQFF
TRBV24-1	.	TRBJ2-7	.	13	TGTGCCACCAGCGGGGGGCCGCCCTACGAGCAGTACTTC	CATSGGPPYEQYF
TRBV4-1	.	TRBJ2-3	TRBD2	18	TGCGCCAGCAGCCAAGATCTCGGTGTAGCGGGGAGCACAGATACGCAGTATTTT	CASSQDLGVAGSTDTQYF
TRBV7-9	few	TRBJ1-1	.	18	TGTGCCAGCAGCTCCTCAAGGGGTTTGGGGTTTCTTAGCACTGAAGCTTTCTTT	CASSSSRGLGFLSTEAFF
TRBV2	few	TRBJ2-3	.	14	TGTGCCAGCAGGGCGGGAAAAATGGCAGATACGCAGTATTTT	CASRAGKMADTQYF
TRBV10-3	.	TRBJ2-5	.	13	TGTGCCACCCAAGGCGGGCTCCAAGAGACCCAGTACTTC	CATQGGLQETQYF
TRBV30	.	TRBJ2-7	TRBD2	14	TGTGCCTGGGGTAGGGGACTAGCGGGATACGAGCAGTACTTC	CAWGRGLAGYEQYF
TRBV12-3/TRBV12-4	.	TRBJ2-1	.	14	TGTGCCAGCAGTTTAACCTCCCTATACAATGAGCAGTTCTTC	CASSLTSLYNEQFF
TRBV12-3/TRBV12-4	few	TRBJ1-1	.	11	TGTGCCAGCAGACGTTCGGGGGAAGCTTTCTTT	CASRRSGEAFF
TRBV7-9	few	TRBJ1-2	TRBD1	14	TGTGCCAGCAGGGACGGACAGGAGCTCTATGGCTACACCTTC	CASRDGQELYGYTF
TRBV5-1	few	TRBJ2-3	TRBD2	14	TGCGCCAGCAGCTTTACTAGCGGGTCAGATACGCAGTATTTT	CASSFTSGSDTQYF
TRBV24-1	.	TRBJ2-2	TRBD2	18	TGTGCCACCAGTGATACCCTCACTAGCGGGGCGAACACCGGGGAGCTGTTTTTT	CATSDTLTSGANTGELFF
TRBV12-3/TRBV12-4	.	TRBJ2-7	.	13	TGTGCCAGCAGATTCATCGGGGGTAACGAGCAGTACTTC	CASRFIGGNEQYF
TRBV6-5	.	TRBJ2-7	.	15	TGTGCCAGCAGTTACTTAGGGTTGGGGTCTCACGAGCAGTACTTC	CASSYLGLGSHEQYF
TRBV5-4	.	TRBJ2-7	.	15	TGTGCCAGCAGCCTCGGGGTAGCCGCCCACTACGAGCAGTACTTC	CASSLGVAAHYEQYF
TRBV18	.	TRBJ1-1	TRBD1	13	TGTGCCAGCTCACCCGACAGGGGAGCTGAAGCTTTCTTT	CASSPDRGAEAFF
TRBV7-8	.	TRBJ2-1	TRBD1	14	TGTGCCAGCAGCTTAGTACTAGAGACAGGGAGGCAGTTCTTC	CASSLVLETGRQFF